Listed below are T cell receptor beta chains from one sample, sequenced in a study of post-analysis software for immune sequencing data. TCRdb reanalysed the PCR reads using MiXCR and keeps one entry per CDR3 protein. The sample lists 700,000 to 800,000 distinct CDR3 sequences; just under 30% were seen once. The source material was blood. The receptors were gathered from a girl between 5 and 17 years old with multiple sclerosis. Both conserved end residues are part of each CDR3. A D gene is named only where the DNA matches it firmly. A clone size is listed for some rows: how often the clone was seen (once, few, many), or a class if it is expanded.

few	TRBV7-8	NA	TRBJ1-2	CASSYLRTAGDGYTF
many	TRBV4-3	NA	TRBJ2-1	CASSQVTGSGLGSYNEQFF
NA	TRBV12-3/TRBV12-4	TRBD1	TRBJ2-5	CASTATRGRETQYF
few	TRBV5-5	TRBD1	TRBJ1-4	CASSPGDRKNEKLFF
NA	TRBV5-1	NA	TRBJ1-1	CASSLVYPARGKAFF
few	TRBV20-1	NA	TRBJ2-3	CSAIFSGRDTDTQYF
few	TRBV18	NA	TRBJ2-1	CASSPLADEQFF
NA	TRBV7-9	TRBD2	TRBJ2-7	CASSLSGGQQYF
NA	TRBV19	TRBD1	TRBJ2-2	CASSTRQGAYTGELFF
NA	TRBV4-3	NA	TRBJ2-1	CASSQDPPGTRPYEQFF
once	TRBV6-2/TRBV6-3	NA	TRBJ2-7	CASSYPRTTSYEQYF
NA	TRBV7-9	NA	TRBJ2-3	CAIPRRGSTDTQYF
NA	TRBV10-3	TRBD1	NA	CAIGGGSGQGLYEQYF
few	TRBV5-1	NA	TRBJ1-2	CASSLEGVIYGYTF
few	TRBV7-2	NA	TRBJ1-2	CASSLDIGGYTF
few	TRBV25-1	NA	TRBJ2-5	CASSSIQGSFGETQYF
NA	TRBV5-1	TRBD1	TRBJ1-1	CASSLVGRGRMGTEAFF
few	TRBV20-1	NA	TRBJ2-5	CSEGRETQYF
NA	TRBV7-2	NA	TRBJ1-2	CASSLEAGNGYTF
NA	TRBV9	TRBD1	TRBJ2-3	CASSPRQGSLGLQYF
NA	TRBV27	NA	TRBJ2-6	CASSTSPDRAGTNVLTF
few	TRBV20-1	TRBD2	TRBJ2-5	CSARPRGGGRAQYF
NA	TRBV15	NA	TRBJ2-7	CATSRVAGDYEQYF
few	TRBV4-1	NA	TRBJ1-5	CASSQQHGFEPQHF
NA	TRBV20-1	NA	TRBJ1-2	CSARDQVELGPRDYGYTF
NA	TRBV5-6	TRBD1	TRBJ1-2	CASSLGQGPLRSYGYTF
few	TRBV20-1	TRBD1	TRBJ2-1	CSAWDRTTYNEQFF
NA	TRBV7-2	NA	TRBJ2-5	CASSVEASAQETQYF
NA	TRBV5-1	TRBD1	TRBJ2-2	CASSSQQGYTGELFF
NA	TRBV10-1	NA	TRBJ2-3	CASSESVGSTDTQYF
few	TRBV5-1	TRBD2	TRBJ2-1	CASSLRLAGGEQFF
few	TRBV20-1	NA	TRBJ1-5	CSASLSATRASSQPQHF
many	TRBV12-3/TRBV12-4	NA	TRBJ2-1	CASSLDLQVDEQFF
few	TRBV12-3/TRBV12-4	NA	TRBJ2-5	CASSRGGGRTQYF
few	TRBV4-3	TRBD1	TRBJ1-2	CASSQDRDSGILGYTF
NA	TRBV12-3/TRBV12-4	TRBD2	TRBJ2-1	CASSLLAGGLGEQFF
NA	TRBV15	TRBD1	TRBJ1-4	CATSREGTGVEKLFF
NA	TRBV7-9	TRBD1	TRBJ2-1	CASSLRQGAHPFF
NA	TRBV20-1	TRBD2	TRBJ2-3	CSARRGRLARGGGTQYF
NA	TRBV5-1	NA	TRBJ2-1	CASNSTQNNEQFF
NA	TRBV7-9	NA	TRBJ1-1	CASSNPVGVGNTEAFF
few	TRBV29-1	NA	TRBJ1-2	CSVPDFGGDGYTF
NA	TRBV29-1	TRBD2	TRBJ2-7	CSVEGLAVYNEQYF
NA	TRBV20-1	NA	TRBJ2-1	CSAVLGLSYNEQFF
NA	TRBV7-9	NA	NA	CASSSGRSGYEQYF
few	TRBV29-1	NA	TRBJ1-1	CSVGLEGSNTEAFF